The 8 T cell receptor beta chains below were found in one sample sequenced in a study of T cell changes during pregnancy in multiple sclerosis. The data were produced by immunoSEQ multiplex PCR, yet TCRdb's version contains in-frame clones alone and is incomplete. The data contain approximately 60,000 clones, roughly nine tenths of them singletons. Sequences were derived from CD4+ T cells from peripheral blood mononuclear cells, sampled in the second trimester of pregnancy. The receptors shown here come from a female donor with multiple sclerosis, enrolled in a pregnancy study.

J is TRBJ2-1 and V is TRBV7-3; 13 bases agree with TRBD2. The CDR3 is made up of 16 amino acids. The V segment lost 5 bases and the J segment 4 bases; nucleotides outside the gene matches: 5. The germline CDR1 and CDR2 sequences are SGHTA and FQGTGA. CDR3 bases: TGTGCCAGCAGCAAACGGACTAGCGGGGGATACAATGAGCAGTTCTTC. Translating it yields CASSKRTSGGYNEQFF.

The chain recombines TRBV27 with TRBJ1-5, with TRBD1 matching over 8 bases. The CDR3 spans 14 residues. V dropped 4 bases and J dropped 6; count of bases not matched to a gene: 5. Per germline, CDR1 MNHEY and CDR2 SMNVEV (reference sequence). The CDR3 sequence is CASSSTGVGQPQHF. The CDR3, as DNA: TGTGCCAGCAGTTCGACAGGGGTTGGTCAGCCCCAGCATTTT.

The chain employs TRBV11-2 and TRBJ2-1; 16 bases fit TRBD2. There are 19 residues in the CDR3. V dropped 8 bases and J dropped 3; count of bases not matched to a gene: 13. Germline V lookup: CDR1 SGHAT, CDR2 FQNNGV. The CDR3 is CASRRGLGTSGGDYNEQFF. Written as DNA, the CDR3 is TGTGCCAGCCGGCGGGGATTGGGGACTAGCGGGGGGGACTACAATGAGCAGTTCTTC.

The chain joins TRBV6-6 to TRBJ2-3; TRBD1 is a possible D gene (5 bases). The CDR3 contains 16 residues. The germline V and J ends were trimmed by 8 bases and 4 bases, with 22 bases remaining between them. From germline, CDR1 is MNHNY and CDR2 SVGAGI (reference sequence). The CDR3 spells CASRTSQGGRSDTQYF. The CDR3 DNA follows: TGTGCCAGCCGCACGTCCCAGGGCGGACGATCAGATACGCAGTATTTT.

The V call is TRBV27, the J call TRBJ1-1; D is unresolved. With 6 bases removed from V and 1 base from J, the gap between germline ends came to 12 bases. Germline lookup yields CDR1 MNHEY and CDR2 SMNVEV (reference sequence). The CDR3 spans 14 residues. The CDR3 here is CASRLLSGNTEAFF. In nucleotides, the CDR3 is TGTGCCAGCAGGCTCCTTTCGGGGAACACTGAAGCTTTCTTT.

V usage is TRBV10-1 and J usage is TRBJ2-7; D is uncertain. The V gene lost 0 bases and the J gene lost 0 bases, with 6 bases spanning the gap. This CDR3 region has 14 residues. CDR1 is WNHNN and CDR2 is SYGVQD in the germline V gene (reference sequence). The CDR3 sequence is CASSESGTSYEQYF. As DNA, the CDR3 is TGCGCCAGCAGTGAGTCTGGCACCTCCTACGAGCAGTACTTC.

The chain's CDR3 is CASSQDPGLPTDTQYF. The CDR3 bases are TGTGCCAGCAGCCAGGACCCGGGACTACCCACAGATACGCAGTATTTT. The V call is TRBV14, the J call TRBJ2-3; 7 bases are a match to TRBD2. The CDR3 runs 16 residues. The V and J ends lost 3 bases and 2 bases, in that order; junction bases with no gene match: 8. Germline CDR1 reads SGHDN; CDR2 reads FVKESK. The variable domain in full, completed from reference TRBV14 and TRBJ2-3, reads EAGVTQFPSHSVIEKGQTVTLRCDPISGHDNLYWYRRVMGKEIKFLLHFVKESKQDESGMPNNRFLAERTGGTYSTLKVQPAELEDSGVYFCASSQDPGLPTDTQYFGPGTRLTVL.

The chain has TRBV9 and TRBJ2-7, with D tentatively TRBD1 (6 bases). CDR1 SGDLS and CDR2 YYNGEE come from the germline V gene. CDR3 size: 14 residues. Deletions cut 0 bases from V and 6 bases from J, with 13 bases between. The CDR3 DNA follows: TGTGCCAGCAGCGTAGGGACAGTATCTGGCGAGCAGTACTTC. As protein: CASSVGTVSGEQYF.